This T cell receptor (beta chain) was recovered during a study of metastatic and nonmetastatic thyroid tumors. In the study overall: Samples came from malignant and benign thyroid patients, and repertoires were compared across blood and tumor or nodule tissue.

In the original workflow: The study's classifier, a distant-metastasis tool for papillary thyroid cancer, was built using CDR3 differences across clinicopathological groups. TCRdb called clones again from the PCR reads with MiXCR. It is TCRdb's table, rather than the study itself, that gives the V and J calls and clone size. The repertoire includes roughly 30,000 clones, more than 20% of them detected once, and about 43% sits in the top ten. This clone was seen repeatedly, ten times or more. What it binds is unknown. The germline V gene encodes CDR1 LGHDT and CDR2 YNNKEL (reference sequence). CDR3 size: 15 residues. V shed 4 bases, J shed 3 bases, and the junction held 6 bases outside the gene matches. No treatment had been given to any patient before thyroid surgery. General observations from the study: Significantly greater TCR beta diversity was reportedly found in malignant thyroid tumors than in benign nodules (in blood and tumor).

The chain joins TRBV3-1 to TRBJ2-7; 10 bases map to TRBD2. The origin of this receptor is a female donor with papillary thyroid cancer or a benign thyroid nodule (not recorded which). Some clones in this sample may be carry-over from other donors' samples. The sequencing sample was made of blood. The CDR3 is CASSLERGGNYEQYF. The CDR3 region has the DNA TGTGCCAGCAGCCTTGAGCGGGGGGGCAACTACGAGCAGTACTTC.